This TCR beta chain emerged from a study of CD8+CD57+ T cells in acquired aplastic anemia. Study context: Sorted CD4+ and CD8+ cells yielded around 3.2 ug of DNA on average.

Before being chosen for sequencing, patients had shown CD8+CD57+ cell expansion by flow cytometry. The V gene end was trimmed by 8 bases and the J gene end by 6 bases; junction bases not matched to a gene: 10. This CDR3 is built from 14 residues. Germline V gene data show CDR1 as WSHSY and CDR2 as SAAADI. Genomic DNA acted as the template from which TCR beta VDJ combination and CDR3 sequence profiling were carried out. In TCRdb, the reads were re-called with MiXCR into one record per CDR3 protein. The table includes hundreds of thousands of distinct CDR3 sequences, around a third detected once. This TCR was recovered from a human donor with aplastic anemia. The V call is TRBV10-2, the J call TRBJ2-3; 8 nucleotides match TRBD2. The sequencing input was sorted CD4+, CD8+, or CD8+CD57+ T cells (not recorded which) from PBMCs. The CDR3 DNA sequence: TGCGCCAGCTACCCCGGACTAGCTTTCGATACGCAGTATTTT. Amino acids: CASYPGLAFDTQYF.